Below, 18 T cell receptor beta chains from the same sample are listed, as sequenced in a study of shared clonotypes between healthy human individuals. This table comes from immunoSEQ multiplex PCR, and its TCRdb copy is limited to in-frame clones, with some not included. The sample has millions of clones, 90% to 95% seen once. Specimen: naive CD4+ T cells sorted from blood. This sample's subset: CD45RA+ positively selected. These receptors were collected from a man in his late teens or twenties in good health.

The chain is built from TRBV7-8 and TRBJ2-7, with D possibly being TRBD1 (6 bases). CDR1 is SGHVS and CDR2 is FQNEAQ in the germline V gene. V was clipped by 2 bases and J by 5 bases, with 7 bases between them. CDR3 length: 12 residues. The CDR3 here is CASSLNRDEQYF. In DNA form, the CDR3 reads TGTGCCAGCAGCTTAAACAGGGACGAGCAGTACTTC.

This chain uses TRBV6-6 with TRBJ1-1; D remains unclear. The CDR3 runs to 14 residues. From germline, CDR1 is MNHNY and CDR2 SVGAGI (reference sequence). The V end lost 8 bases, the J end lost 0 bases, and 13 bases lay between the germline ends. CDR3 amino acids: CASDAEAMNTEAFF. The CDR3 DNA follows: TGTGCCAGCGACGCCGAGGCCATGAACACTGAAGCTTTCTTT.

The J gene is TRBJ2-6, the V gene TRBV27; D is possibly TRBD1 or TRBD2 (5 bases each). There are 16 residues in the CDR3. With 3 bases removed from V and 0 bases from J, the gap between germline ends came to 9 bases. Germline V gene sequence: CDR1 MNHEY, CDR2 SMNVEV (reference sequence). The CDR3 here is CASSFGARSGANVLTF. CDR3 nucleotide sequence: TGTGCCAGCAGTTTCGGGGCCCGCTCTGGGGCCAACGTCCTGACTTTC.

The chain has TRBV5-1 and TRBJ1-5, with D possibly TRBD1 on 6 matching bases. This CDR3 spans 19 amino acids. Deletions cut 5 bases from V and 7 bases from J, with 31 bases between. Germline V lookup: CDR1 SGHRS, CDR2 YFSETQ. The CDR3 sequence: CASRVEGGRQGTANQPQHF. CDR3 DNA: TGCGCCAGCAGAGTTGAGGGGGGCCGCCAGGGAACGGCGAACCAGCCCCAGCATTTT.

With respect to this clone: Other DNA sequences within the sample encode an identical CDR3. The rearrangement joins TRBV18 to TRBJ1-1, with 8 nucleotides matching TRBD1. Germline V gene sequence: CDR1 KGHSH, CDR2 LQKENI. This CDR3 has 16 residues. Trimming took 2 bases from V and 0 from J; bases not matched to a gene: 5. The CDR3 bases are TGTGCCAGCTCACCAAGGGGGACAGGATTGAACACTGAAGCTTTCTTT. This translates into CASSPRGTGLNTEAFF.

To note about this clone: Other DNA sequences within the sample encode an identical CDR3. The chain has TRBV7-6 and TRBJ2-5, with D hard to call. The length of the CDR3 is 11 residues. Germline V lookup: CDR1 SGHVS, CDR2 FNYEAQ. The V end lost 4 bases, the J end lost 5 bases, and 5 bases lay between the germline ends. The CDR3 DNA reads as TGTGCCAGCAGCTCCGGGGAGACCCAGTACTTC. Its protein is CASSSGETQYF.

Regarding this clone: Additional DNA sequences in this sample encode the identical CDR3. The rearrangement uses TRBV28 and TRBJ2-5, with D uncertain. Germline CDR1 and CDR2: MDHEN and SYDVKM. Trimming pared 5 bases from V and 1 base from J, leaving 8 bases between. This CDR3 spans 13 amino acids. The CDR3 coding sequence is TGTGCCAGCAGTCCAACAGCCCAAGAGACCCAGTACTTC. This sequence encodes CASSPTAQETQYF.

The chain combines TRBV6-6 with TRBJ2-3, with 7 bases identical to TRBD2. The ends lost 2 bases at V and 1 base at J; junction bases unmatched: 6. The CDR3 loop spans 16 amino acids. Germline CDR1 MNHNY, CDR2 SVGAGI (reference sequence). Written as DNA, the CDR3 is TGTGCCAGCAGTTACCTTCGGGCGGGGGGCACAGATACGCAGTATTTT. Its translation is CASSYLRAGGTDTQYF.

The chain employs TRBV6-5 and TRBJ1-4; tentatively, D is TRBD1 (5 bases). The V end lost 4 bases, the J end lost 3 bases, and 15 bases lay between the germline ends. The length of the CDR3 is 16 residues. The germline V gene has CDR1 MNHEY and CDR2 SVGAGI. CDR3 in amino acids: CASSLMSGQSNEKLFF. DNA for the CDR3: TGTGCCAGCAGTTTAATGTCAGGGCAGTCTAATGAAAAACTGTTTTTT.

The V call is TRBV5-3, the J call TRBJ1-1; D is possibly TRBD1 (6 bases). TRBV5-3 is flagged as an ORF with uncertain function. There are 16 residues in the CDR3. Trimming took off 7 bases at V and 3 bases at J, with 22 bases between the two ends. Here the CDR3 reads CARSPPGALEDTEAFF. In DNA form, the CDR3 reads TGTGCCAGATCCCCCCCGGGGGCGCTGGAGGACACTGAAGCTTTCTTT.

The V gene is TRBV19, the J gene TRBJ1-1; 7 bases are a match to TRBD1. Germline V gene data show CDR1 as LNHDA and CDR2 as SQIVND (reference sequence). V shed 4 bases, J shed 3 bases, and the junction held 8 bases outside the gene matches. The CDR3 has 15 residues. The CDR3 spells CASSTTGRLYTEAFF. The CDR3 DNA reads as TGTGCCAGTAGTACGACAGGGAGGTTGTACACTGAAGCTTTCTTT.

J is TRBJ1-5 and V is TRBV5-4; TRBD1 might be the D (5 bases). V was cut by 4 bases and J by 9 bases, with 14 bases left in between. Germline CDR1 reads SGHNT; CDR2 reads YYREEE (reference sequence). This CDR3 is built from 13 residues. CDR3 sequence (DNA): TGTGCCAGCAGCCCGTTTGATGGGGGGCCCCAGCATTTT. Protein: CASSPFDGGPQHF.

V gene TRBV5-1 combines with J gene TRBJ2-7, with D uncertain. The germline V gene has CDR1 SGHRS and CDR2 YFSETQ. Trimming took off 4 bases at V and 3 bases at J, with 17 bases between the two ends. The CDR3 loop spans 15 amino acids. CDR3 nucleotide sequence: TGCGCCAGCAGCCTGGATTTGAGCAGCCTCTACGAGCAGTACTTC. Translating gives CASSLDLSSLYEQYF.

The rearrangement joins TRBV7-2 to TRBJ2-2; D is unclear. CDR3 length equals 12 residues. V lost 6 bases and J lost 6, with 8 bases in between. Germline values: CDR1 SGHTA, CDR2 FQGNSA. The CDR3 DNA sequence: TGTGCCAGCAGGGAATGGGCCGGGGAGCTGTTTTTT. Protein product: CASREWAGELFF.

This clone was observed at least ten times. The sample holds other DNA sequences that translate to the same CDR3. The chain has TRBV5-1 and TRBJ2-5; D call uncertain. Germline values: CDR1 SGHRS, CDR2 YFSETQ. V was pared by 2 bases and J by 2 bases, with 1 base between. The CDR3 is 11 amino acids. CDR3 nucleotide sequence: TGCGCCAGCAGCTTACAAGAGACCCAGTACTTC. Amino acids: CASSLQETQYF.

This clone was observed once. For the CDR3, the DNA is TGTGCCAGCAATCCACTAGCGGGGGCGGGCACCGGGGAGCTGTTTTTT. It specifies CASNPLAGAGTGELFF. The chain couples TRBV2 to TRBJ2-2; 11 bases are shared with TRBD2. This CDR3 has 16 amino acids. Germline V gene data show CDR1 as SNHLY and CDR2 as FYNNEI. J was trimmed by 4 bases and V by 7 bases; bases with no gene match: 8. Combining the CDR3 with reference TRBV2 and TRBJ2-2 gives the whole variable domain EPEVTQTPSHQVTQMGQEVILRCVPISNHLYFYWYRQILGQKVEFLVSFYNNEISEKSEIFDDQFSVERPDGSNFTLKIRSTKLEDSAMYFCASNPLAGAGTGELFFGEGSRLTVL.

The chain has TRBV9 and TRBJ1-2; D ambiguous. The ends were cut back, 3 bases at V and 4 bases at J, with 7 bases in the middle. The germline CDR1 and CDR2 sequences are SGDLS and YYNGEE. CDR3 length: 12 amino acids. The CDR3 spells CASSAGFYGYTF. CDR3 DNA sequence: TGTGCCAGCAGCGCTGGGTTCTATGGCTACACCTTC. Complete variable domain (other parts from reference TRBV9 and TRBJ1-2): DSGVTQTPKHLITATGQRVTLRCSPRSGDLSVYWYQQSLDQGLQFLIQYYNGEERAKGNILERFSAQQFPDLHSELNLSSLELGDSALYFCASSAGFYGYTFGSGTRLTVV.

V and J are TRBV7-9 and TRBJ2-1; D may be TRBD1 (6 bases). CDR1 SEHNR and CDR2 FQNEAQ come from the germline V gene (reference sequence). This CDR3 region has 14 residues. V was shortened by 5 bases and J by 5 bases, with 13 bases between the two germline ends. CDR3 residues: CASSIWTVDNEQFF. The CDR3 nucleotides read TGTGCCAGCAGCATTTGGACAGTCGACAATGAGCAGTTCTTC.